These 13 T cell receptor beta chains originate from one sample sequenced in a study of T cells after yellow fever vaccination. One entry per CDR3 protein results from TCRdb running MiXCR on the 5' RACE reads. Among approximately 510,000 distinct CDR3 sequences, 20% to 25% were seen once, and the ten largest hold approximately 16%. This specimen was PBMCs, taken about 20 days after the first yellow fever vaccination. These receptors all come from a man aged 18 to 30 who received the YFV17D yellow fever vaccine.

The chain couples TRBV20-1 to TRBJ2-1, with TRBD2 identical over 8 bases. The CDR3 length is 13 residues. Per the germline V gene, CDR1 is DFQATT and CDR2 is SNEGSKA (reference sequence). Trimming cost V 6 bases and J 8 bases; bases outside gene matches: 9. The CDR3 region is CSAGSGAFDEQFF. DNA of the CDR3: TGCAGTGCCGGTAGCGGGGCTTTCGATGAGCAGTTCTTC.

The chain has TRBV7-6 and TRBJ2-5; D call uncertain. V was cut by 5 bases and J by 2 bases, with 6 bases left in between. CDR1 is SGHVS, CDR2 FNYEAQ, per germline. The CDR3 runs to 12 residues. This CDR3 reads CASSQVQETQYF. The DNA of the CDR3 is TGTGCCAGCAGCCAAGTTCAAGAGACCCAGTACTTC.

The chain links TRBV12-3 or TRBV12-4 to TRBJ2-7, with D perhaps matching TRBD2 (6 bases). The V end was cut by 6 bases, the J end by 0 bases, with 12 bases between. This CDR3 spans 14 amino acids. The CDR3: CASSRHGSSYEQYV. As DNA, the CDR3 is TGTGCCAGCAGCCGACACGGGAGCTCCTACGAGCAGTACGTC.

This chain connects TRBV6-2 or TRBV6-3 to TRBJ1-1, with D unresolved. Germline CDR1 is MNHEY and CDR2 is SVGEGT. The CDR3 contains 12 residues. V shed 5 bases and J shed 3 bases, with 7 bases lying between them. CDR3 protein: CASSEQDTEAFF. DNA of the CDR3: TGTGCCAGCAGTGAGCAGGACACTGAAGCTTTCTTT.

The rearrangement links TRBV10-1 to TRBJ2-3, with 7 bases fitting TRBD1. With V trimmed by 5 bases and J by 2 bases, 7 bases remained unmatched. The CDR3 covers 15 residues. Germline CDR1 and CDR2: WNHNN and SYGVQD (reference sequence). The CDR3 loop is CASSRDSPSTDTQYF. CDR3 sequence (DNA): TGCGCCAGCAGTCGGGACAGCCCTTCCACAGATACGCAGTATTTT.

This clonotype occurred many times. The chain couples TRBV27 to TRBJ1-4, with D perhaps TRBD1 (6 bases). CDR1 is MNHEY and CDR2 is SMNVEV in the germline V gene (reference sequence). Trimming removed 4 bases from V and 3 bases from J, with 12 bases in between. This CDR3 region has 15 residues. The CDR3 nucleotides read TGTGCCAGCAGTTGGGGGGGCGGCTCTAATGAAAAACTGTTTTTT. Its protein product is CASSWGGGSNEKLFF.

The V call is TRBV10-3, the J call TRBJ2-2, with 7 bases lining up with TRBD1. Germline V gene data show CDR1 as ENHRY and CDR2 as SYGVKD. Trimming at V came to 10 bases and at J to 6 bases, leaving 5 bases not matched to a gene. This CDR3 is built from 12 residues. The CDR3 here is CATQTGPGELFF. The CDR3 DNA sequence: TGTGCCACACAGACAGGGCCCGGGGAGCTGTTTTTT.

This clonotype was counted between two and nine times. The chain combines TRBV20-1 with TRBJ1-1; D perhaps matches TRBD1 (5 bases). CDR1 is DFQATT, CDR2 SNEGSKA, per germline (reference sequence). V was trimmed by 4 bases and J by 3 bases, leaving 12 bases between them. The CDR3 totals 13 residues. CDR3 DNA: TGCAGTGCTAAGAGGGGAAGGGACACTGAAGCTTTCTTT. This encodes CSAKRGRDTEAFF.

This clonotype was counted a single time. V gene TRBV4-3 combines with J gene TRBJ2-3; D is ambiguous. The CDR3 has 15 residues. Germline CDR1 is LGHNA and CDR2 is YSLEER. Trimming left V 1 base short and J 4 bases short, with 12 bases between. The CDR3 loop reads CASSQVWAASDTQYF. The CDR3 DNA reads as TGCGCCAGCAGCCAAGTCTGGGCTGCCTCAGATACGCAGTATTTT.

There are a few counts of this clonotype. DNA for the CDR3: TGCGCCAGCAGCCAAGATGGACGAGACACTGAAGCTTTCTTT. It yields the protein CASSQDGRDTEAFF. The chain combines TRBV4-3 with TRBJ1-1; D uncertain. The CDR3 has 14 residues. The germline V gene encodes CDR1 LGHNA and CDR2 YSLEER. V was trimmed by 0 bases and J by 3 bases, leaving 8 bases between them.

The chain uses TRBV12-3 or TRBV12-4 and TRBJ2-1; 10 bases agree with TRBD2. The CDR3 is 15 residues long. V shed 10 bases and J 1 base; nucleotides not matched to a gene: 7. Written as DNA, the CDR3 is TGTGCCACCACCAAAGCGGGAGGGTCCTACAATGAGCAGTTCTTC. It specifies CATTKAGGSYNEQFF.

V usage is TRBV27 and J usage is TRBJ2-2, with TRBD1 identical over 9 bases. The germline V gene encodes CDR1 MNHEY and CDR2 SMNVEV (reference sequence). V lost 5 bases to trimming and J lost 4 bases; unmatched junction nucleotides: 5. CDR3 length: 15 residues. The DNA of the CDR3 is TGTGCCAGCAGTACCCACAGGGGGCCCACCGGGGAGCTGTTTTTT. The encoded protein is CASSTHRGPTGELFF.

This clonotype has just a few counts. The V gene is TRBV3-1, the J gene TRBJ2-7, with D possibly matching TRBD2 (6 bases). The CDR3 is made up of 13 amino acids. CDR1 is LGHDT, CDR2 YNNKEL, per germline (reference sequence). V lost 2 bases, J lost 3 bases, and 8 bases lay in between. CDR3 in amino acids: CASSQLGGYEQYF. CDR3 DNA sequence: TGTGCCAGCAGCCAACTCGGGGGCTACGAGCAGTACTTC.